The clone carrying this T cell receptor beta chain was detected only a few times. Antigen specificity is unknown. From the reads, TCRdb called clonotypes with MiXCR, one entry per CDR3 protein. The sample lists some 800,000 distinct CDR3 sequences; around a third were seen once. This record belongs to a study of T cell repertoires in cytomegalovirus infection. Study context: Both a matching HLA type and CMV infection were indicated by public TCR beta signatures. Study results and limitations: HLA-C-restricted CMV-specific TCR beta clonotypes were dominant in the ex vivo response.

This CDR3 comprises 14 residues. The V gene's germline CDR1 is MGHRA and CDR2 YSYEKL. V dropped 5 bases and J dropped 7; count of bases not matched to a gene: 7. This sequence originates from a human donor in good health (CMV status not recorded). Some clones in this sample may be carry-over from other donors' samples. Sequenced material: cultured CD8+ T cells from PBMCs, taken from culture after CMV antigen stimulation. The chain recombines TRBV4-1 with TRBJ1-5, with TRBD1 matching 8 bases. CDR3: CASSVGQGDQPQHF. Written as DNA, the CDR3 is TGCGCCAGCAGCGTTGGACAGGGTGACCAGCCCCAGCATTTT.